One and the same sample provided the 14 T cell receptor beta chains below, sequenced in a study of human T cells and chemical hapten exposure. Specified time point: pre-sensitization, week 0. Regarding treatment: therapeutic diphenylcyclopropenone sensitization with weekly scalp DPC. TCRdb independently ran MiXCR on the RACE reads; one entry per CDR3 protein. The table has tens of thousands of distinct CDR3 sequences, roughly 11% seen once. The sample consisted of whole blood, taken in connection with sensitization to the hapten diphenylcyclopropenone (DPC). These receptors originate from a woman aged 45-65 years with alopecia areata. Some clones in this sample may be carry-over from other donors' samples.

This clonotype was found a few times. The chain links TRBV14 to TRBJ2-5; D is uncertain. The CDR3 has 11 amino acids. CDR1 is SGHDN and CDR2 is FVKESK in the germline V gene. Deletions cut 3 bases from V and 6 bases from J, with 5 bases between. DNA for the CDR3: TGTGCCAGCAGCCATCAACAGACCCAGTACTTC. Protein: CASSHQQTQYF.

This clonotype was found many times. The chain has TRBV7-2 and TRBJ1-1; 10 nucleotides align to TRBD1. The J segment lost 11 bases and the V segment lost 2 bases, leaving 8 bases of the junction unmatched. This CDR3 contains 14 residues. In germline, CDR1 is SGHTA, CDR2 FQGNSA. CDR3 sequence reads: CASSLRQGASDAFF. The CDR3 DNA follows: TGTGCCAGCAGCTTACGACAGGGGGCGAGTGATGCTTTCTTT.

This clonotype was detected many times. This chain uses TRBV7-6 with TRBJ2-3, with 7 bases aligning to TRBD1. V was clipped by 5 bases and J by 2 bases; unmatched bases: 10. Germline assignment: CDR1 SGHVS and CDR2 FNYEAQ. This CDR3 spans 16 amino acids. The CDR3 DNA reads TGTGCCAGCAGCCCAGAGGGGCAGGGGGTCACAGATACGCAGTATTTT. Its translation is CASSPEGQGVTDTQYF.

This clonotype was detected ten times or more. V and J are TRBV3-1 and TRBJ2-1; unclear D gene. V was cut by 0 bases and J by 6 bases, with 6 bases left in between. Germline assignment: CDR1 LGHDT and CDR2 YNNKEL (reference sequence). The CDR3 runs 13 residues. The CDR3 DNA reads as TGTGCCAGCAGCCAAGATTGGGCCAATGAGCAGTTCTTC. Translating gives CASSQDWANEQFF.

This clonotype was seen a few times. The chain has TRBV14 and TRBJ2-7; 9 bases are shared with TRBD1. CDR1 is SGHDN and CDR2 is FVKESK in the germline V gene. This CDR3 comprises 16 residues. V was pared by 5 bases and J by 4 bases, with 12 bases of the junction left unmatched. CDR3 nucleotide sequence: TGTGCCAGCAGCGCGCGCGGACAGGGGTTTTCTTACGAGCAGTACTTC. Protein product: CASSARGQGFSYEQYF. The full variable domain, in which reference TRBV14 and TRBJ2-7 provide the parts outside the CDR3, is EAGVTQFPSHSVIEKGQTVTLRCDPISGHDNLYWYRRVMGKEIKFLLHFVKESKQDESGMPNNRFLAERTGGTYSTLKVQPAELEDSGVYFCASSARGQGFSYEQYFGPGTRLTVT.

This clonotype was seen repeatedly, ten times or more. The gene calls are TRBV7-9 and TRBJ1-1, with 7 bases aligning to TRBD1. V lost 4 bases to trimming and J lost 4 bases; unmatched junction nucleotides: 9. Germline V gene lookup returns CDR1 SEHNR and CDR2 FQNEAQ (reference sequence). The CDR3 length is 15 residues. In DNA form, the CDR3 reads TGTGCCAGCAGCTCCCCGACAGGGTTGAGCACTGAAGCTTTCTTT. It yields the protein CASSSPTGLSTEAFF.

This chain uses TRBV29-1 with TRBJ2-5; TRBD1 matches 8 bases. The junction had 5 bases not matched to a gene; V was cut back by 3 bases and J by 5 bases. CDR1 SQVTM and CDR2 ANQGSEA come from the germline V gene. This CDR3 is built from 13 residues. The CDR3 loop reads CSVDVRGPETQYF. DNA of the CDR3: TGCAGCGTTGACGTCAGGGGGCCGGAGACCCAGTACTTC. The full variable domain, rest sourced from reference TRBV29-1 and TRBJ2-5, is SAVISQKPSRDICQRGTSLTIQCQVDSQVTMMFWYRQQPGQSLTLIATANQGSEATYESGFVIDKFPISRPNLTFSTLTVSNMSPEDSSIYLCSVDVRGPETQYFGPGTRLLVL.

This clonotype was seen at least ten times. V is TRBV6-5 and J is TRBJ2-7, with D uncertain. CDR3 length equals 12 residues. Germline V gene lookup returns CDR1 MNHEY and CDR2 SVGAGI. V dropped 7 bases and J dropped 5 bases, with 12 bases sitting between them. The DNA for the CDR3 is TGTGCCAGCACTGCGCAACCTAACGAGCAGTACTTC. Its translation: CASTAQPNEQYF.

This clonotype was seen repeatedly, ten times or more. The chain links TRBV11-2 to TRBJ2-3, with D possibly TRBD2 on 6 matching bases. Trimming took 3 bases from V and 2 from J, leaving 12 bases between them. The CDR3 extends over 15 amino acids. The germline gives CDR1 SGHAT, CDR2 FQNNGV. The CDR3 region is CASSFRGAPTDTQYF. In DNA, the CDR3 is TGTGCCAGCAGCTTTCGCGGGGCGCCCACAGATACGCAGTATTTT.

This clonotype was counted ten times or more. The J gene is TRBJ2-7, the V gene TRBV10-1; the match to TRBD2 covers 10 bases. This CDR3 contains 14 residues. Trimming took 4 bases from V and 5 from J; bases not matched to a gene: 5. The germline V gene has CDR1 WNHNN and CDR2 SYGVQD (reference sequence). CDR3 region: CASSGSGRRNEQYF. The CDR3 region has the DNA TGCGCCAGCAGTGGTAGCGGGAGGAGGAACGAGCAGTACTTC.

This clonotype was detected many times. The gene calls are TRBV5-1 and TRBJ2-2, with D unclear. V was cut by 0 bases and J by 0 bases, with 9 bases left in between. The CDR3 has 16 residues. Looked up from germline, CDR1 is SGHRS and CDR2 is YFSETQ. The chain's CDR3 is CASSLGRQANTGELFF. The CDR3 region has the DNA TGCGCCAGCAGCTTGGGCAGGCAGGCGAACACCGGGGAGCTGTTTTTT.

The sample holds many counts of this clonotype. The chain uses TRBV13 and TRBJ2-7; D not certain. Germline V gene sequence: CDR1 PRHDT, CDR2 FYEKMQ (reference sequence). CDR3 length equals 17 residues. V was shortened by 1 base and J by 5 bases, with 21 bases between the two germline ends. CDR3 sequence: CASSLVSQVLSAHEQYF. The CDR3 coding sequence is TGTGCCAGCAGCTTAGTTTCTCAGGTTTTAAGCGCCCACGAGCAGTACTTC.

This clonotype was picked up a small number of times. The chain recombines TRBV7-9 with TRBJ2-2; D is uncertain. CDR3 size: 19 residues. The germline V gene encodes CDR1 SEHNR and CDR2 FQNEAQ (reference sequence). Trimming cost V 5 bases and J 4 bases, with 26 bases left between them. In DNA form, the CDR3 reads TGTGCCAGCAGCAAAACCCGGACGTATGGAAGCAGCTCCACCGGGGAGCTGTTTTTT. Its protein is CASSKTRTYGSSSTGELFF.

CDR3 DNA sequence: TGTGCCAGCAGTGAAAGGGGACCCCCGAACACTGAAGCTTTCTTT. It yields the protein CASSERGPPNTEAFF. The rearrangement joins TRBV2 to TRBJ1-1; TRBD1 might be the D (5 bases). Germline CDR1 SNHLY, CDR2 FYNNEI. The CDR3 is 15 amino acids. V was shortened by 2 bases and J by 1 base, with 11 bases between the two germline ends. Based on the CDR3 plus reference TRBV2 and TRBJ1-1, the full variable domain is EPEVTQTPSHQVTQMGQEVILRCVPISNHLYFYWYRQILGQKVEFLVSFYNNEISEKSEIFDDQFSVERPDGSNFTLKIRSTKLEDSAMYFCASSERGPPNTEAFFGQGTRLTVV.